This TCR beta chain was captured in a study of human T cells and chemical hapten exposure (dated by TCRdb to the early 2020s). Background on the whole study: For sensitization, 2% DPC in acetone was applied to a roughly 2 cm by roughly 2 cm area of upper inner arm skin. Throughout the roughly 23-week study period, patients were also given weekly therapeutic DPC doses on the scalp. Patch tests used Finn chambers with 0.01% DPC on the upper back, scored after 6 days by International Contact Dermatitis Research Group standards. The mostly female patient cohort included alopecia areata with under or over 50% scalp involvement, alopecia totalis and alopecia universalis. The libraries were sequenced as a pool, and the TCR yield per sample differed mostly because of small variations in library volumes within the pool. The study tracked peripheral blood TCR repertoire changes in vivo during primary and secondary sensitization to the hapten diphenylcyclopropenone (DPC) in alopecia patients. Blood samples were taken from patients before sensitization (week 0) and at 2, 6 and about 24 weeks after DPC sensitization. Blood for TCR sequencing was provided by twenty-nine alopecia patients at one to four time points (pre-sensitization, 2, 6 and 24 weeks). Beyond this particular receptor, the publication reports: A positive correlation was found between the number of PT1 expanded TCRs and patch test score, with significance reached at thresholds 8, 16 and 32 but not 4. No change with DPC sensitization was found in the number of TCRs above 1 in 1000 frequency, and no evidence of global repertoire structure alterations was found. Because every patient had alopecia, a presumed autoimmune disease, the patients' immune response might differ from that of healthy individuals. Compared with pre-sensitization or healthy control sets, expanded TCRs formed significantly more large CDR3 similarity clusters, which is consistent with antigen-driven responses. After repeated subsampling, changes were observed in the strength of the expansion versus patch-test correlation and in the threshold at which the correlation became significant.

With respect to this clonotype: Its recognized antigen is unknown. No qualities accompany the bases; no much larger clone lies one base away.

In the paper's terms, the time point label means: patch test 1, 2 weeks after DPC sensitization. What the treatment or condition label conveys for this sample: therapeutic diphenylcyclopropenone sensitization with weekly scalp DPC. At every patch-test visit, the blood draw took place before the patch test was put on. To be eligible, patients had to be aged 18 to 70, diagnosed with alopecia and judged suitable for DPC therapy, while pregnant patients were excluded. Total RNA was extracted from unfractionated whole blood collected in Tempus Blood RNA tubes. The CDR3 runs 15 residues from the cysteine to the phenylalanine. Only CDR3 DNA remains: 45 bases, in frame from the first base. As encoded in the germline V gene, CDR1 is SGHVS while CDR2 is FNYEAQ. V is shortened by 2 bases, J by 1 base, and the region joining them spans 12 bases. Library preparation employed RACE. Sequencing instrument: NextSeq 500. During library preparation, unique molecular identifiers were attached to individual cDNA molecules so that TCRs could be counted in a quantitative, reproducible way. Both TCR alpha and TCR beta chains were sequenced from each blood RNA sample. In the source study's methods: Samples had a median of about 96,000 TCRs, with a range from 23,224 to 690,600. The Decombinator software suite was used to annotate the V, J and CDR3 of the TCR reads. Every sample was subsampled to the same number of TCRs (28,000) for the PS versus PT1 abundance plots. Expanded TCRs were defined as absent before sensitization and observed at least eight times at the 2-week time point. TCRdb reprocessing: public reads trimmed at Q25 with fastp, clones called with MiXCR, in-frame beta chains kept. Each CDR3 protein appears once, grouped with its most common genes and DNA. For this entry, the V and J calls and clone size follow TCRdb and not the study's own pipeline. Here the sample has some 49,000 distinct CDR3 sequences; roughly 9.5% occur a single time. 4.5% of the sample is in the top ten clones.

Sample: whole blood, taken in connection with sensitization to the hapten diphenylcyclopropenone (DPC). The chain was built from TRBV7-6 and TRBJ2-7; tentative D gene TRBD1, with 5 bases matching. The TCR sequence derives from a woman aged 45-60 years with alopecia areata. Some clones in this sample may be carry-over from other donors' samples. The encoded CDR3 is CASSLLPDTSYEQYF. At the DNA level, the sequence is TGTGCCAGCAGCTTACTCCCGGACACATCCTACGAGCAGTACTTC.